Here is one T cell receptor beta chain with its context. Its antigen is undetermined. Primers for the PCR totalled 60 Vbeta and 13 Jbeta. Per the original methods: As a later analysis found, there were about 80 million unique TCR beta chains, of which about 10 million were shared. Data came from immunoSEQ multiplex PCR; TCRdb stores just in-frame clones and leaves some out. V, J and clone size are those of that table, while D and trimming were read from the DNA. Among about 120,000 clones, around 81% were seen once, and the ten largest hold about 2.4%. This entry is derived from a study of cytomegalovirus exposure and HLA in healthy donors. Study-level points and caveats: Diagnosis of cytomegalovirus status made by the classifier reportedly showed high specificity and sensitivity. For most TCR beta V segments, an earlier analysis put the productive rate at about 90% or about 30% of the time.

From germline, CDR1 is WSHSY and CDR2 SAAADI. Trimming removed 2 bases at V and 7 bases at J, with 11 bases between. The CDR3 contains 13 residues. The sample consisted of PBMCs. The receptor comes from a woman aged 40 to 50 in good health and CMV-seronegative. The chain recombines TRBV10-2 with TRBJ1-2; no clear D. CDR3 sequence reads: CASSELSDFGYTF. As DNA, the CDR3 is TGCGCCAGCAGTGAGCTATCGGACTTTGGCTACACCTTC.